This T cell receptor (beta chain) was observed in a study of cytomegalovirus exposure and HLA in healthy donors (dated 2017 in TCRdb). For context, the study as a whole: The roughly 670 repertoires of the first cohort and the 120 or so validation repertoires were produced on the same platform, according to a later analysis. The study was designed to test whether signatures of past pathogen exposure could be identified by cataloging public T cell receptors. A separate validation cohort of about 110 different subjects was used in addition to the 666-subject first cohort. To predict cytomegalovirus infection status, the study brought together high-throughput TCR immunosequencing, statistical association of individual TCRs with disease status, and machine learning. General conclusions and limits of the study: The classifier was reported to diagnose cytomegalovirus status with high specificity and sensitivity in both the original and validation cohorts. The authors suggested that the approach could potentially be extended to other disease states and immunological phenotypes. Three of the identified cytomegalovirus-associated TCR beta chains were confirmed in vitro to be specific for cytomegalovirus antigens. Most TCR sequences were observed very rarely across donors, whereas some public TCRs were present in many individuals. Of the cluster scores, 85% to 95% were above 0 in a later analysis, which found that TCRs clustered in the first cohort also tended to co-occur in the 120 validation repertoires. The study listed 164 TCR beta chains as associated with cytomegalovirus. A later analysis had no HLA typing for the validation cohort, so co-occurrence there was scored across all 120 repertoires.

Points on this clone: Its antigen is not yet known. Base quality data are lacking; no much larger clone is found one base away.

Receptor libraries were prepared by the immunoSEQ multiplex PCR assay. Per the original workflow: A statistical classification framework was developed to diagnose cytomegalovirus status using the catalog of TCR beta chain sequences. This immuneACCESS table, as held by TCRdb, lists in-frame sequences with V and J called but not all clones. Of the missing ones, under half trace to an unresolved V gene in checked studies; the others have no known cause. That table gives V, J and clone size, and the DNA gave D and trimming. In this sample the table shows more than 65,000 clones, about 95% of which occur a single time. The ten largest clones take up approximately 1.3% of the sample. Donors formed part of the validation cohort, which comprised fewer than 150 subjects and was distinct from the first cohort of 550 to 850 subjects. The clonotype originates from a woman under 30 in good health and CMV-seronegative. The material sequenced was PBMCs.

The CDR3 in this case is CASSESLRGNTEAFF. The base sequence is TGTGCCAGCAGTGAATCCTTAAGGGGAAACACTGAAGCTTTCTTT. The V and J genes are TRBV25-1 and TRBJ1-1, and possibly TRBD1, on 5 matching bases. The CDR3 measures 15 amino acids from cysteine to phenylalanine. Only the CDR3 DNA stays, 45 bases, in frame from base 1. V loses 1 base, J loses 2 bases, and the germline ends lie 11 bases apart. Based on the germline V gene, the CDR1 and CDR2 sequences are MGHDK and SYGVNS.